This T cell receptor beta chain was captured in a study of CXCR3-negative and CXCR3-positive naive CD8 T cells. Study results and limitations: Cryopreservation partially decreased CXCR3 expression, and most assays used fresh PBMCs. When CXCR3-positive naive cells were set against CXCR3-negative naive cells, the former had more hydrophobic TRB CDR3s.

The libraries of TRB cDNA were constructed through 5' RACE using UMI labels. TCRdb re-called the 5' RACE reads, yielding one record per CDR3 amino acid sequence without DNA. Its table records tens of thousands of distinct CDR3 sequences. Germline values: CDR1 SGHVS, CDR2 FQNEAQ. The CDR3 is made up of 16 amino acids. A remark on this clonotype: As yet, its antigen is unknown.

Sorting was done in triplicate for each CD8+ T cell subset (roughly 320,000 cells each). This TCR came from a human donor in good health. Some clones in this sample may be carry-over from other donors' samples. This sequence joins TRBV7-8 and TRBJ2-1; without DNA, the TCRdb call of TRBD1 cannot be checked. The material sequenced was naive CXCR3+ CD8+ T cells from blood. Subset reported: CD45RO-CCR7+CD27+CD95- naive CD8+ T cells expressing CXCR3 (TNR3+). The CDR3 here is CTSSLGGTVRRNEQFF. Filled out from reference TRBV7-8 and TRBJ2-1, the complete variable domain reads GAGVSQSPRYKVAKRGQDVALRCDPISGHVSLFWYQQALGQGPEFLTYFQNEAQLDKSGLPSDRFFAERPEGSVSTLKIQRTQQEDSAVYLCTSSLGGTVRRNEQFFGPGTRLTVL.